These 9 T cell receptor beta chains came from one sample sequenced in a study of beta chain features in type 1 diabetes. Findings of the study overall: Across all four CD4+ subsets, people with type 1 diabetes showed modestly shorter TCRB CDR3s.

Reverse transcribing all isolated RNA meant expressed TCRB transcripts were sequenced. Profiled with immunoSEQ multiplex PCR; TCRdb holds only in-frame clones, not every one. The sample yields around 710,000 clones, 9.5% to 15% seen once. Which antigens these TCRs recognize remains unknown. What was sequenced was naive CD4+ T cells from blood. The receptors shown here come from a man aged 30 to 39 with type 1 diabetes.

The CDR3 DNA is TGTGCCAGCAGTTTGGGACAGGGGTTGTATGGCTACACCTTC. Its translation is CASSLGQGLYGYTF. The V gene is TRBV6-5, the J gene TRBJ1-2, with TRBD1 matching over 10 bases. V lost 4 bases and J lost 5; bases outside the gene matches: 4. The CDR3 sequence is 14 residues long. Per the germline V gene, CDR1 is MNHEY and CDR2 is SVGAGI.

This clone was found a few times. The J gene is TRBJ1-4, the V gene TRBV5-6; possible D gene TRBD1, 5 bases. CDR1 and CDR2 (germline): SGHDT, YYEEEE. V lost 4 bases and J lost 7, with 14 bases in between. The CDR3 spans 14 residues. In DNA, the CDR3 is TGTGCCAGCAGCCAGGGACGTTCTGGTGAAAAACTGTTTTTT. Protein: CASSQGRSGEKLFF.

CDR3 nucleotides: TGTGCCAGCAGTCCCCTAGCGGGGGAGCGGGAGACCCAGTACTTC. Protein: CASSPLAGERETQYF. J is TRBJ2-5 and V is TRBV27, with 10 bases fitting TRBD2. Germline values: CDR1 MNHEY, CDR2 SMNVEV (reference sequence). The CDR3 runs to 15 residues. V lost 5 bases to trimming and J lost 5 bases; unmatched junction nucleotides: 8.

About this clone: Other DNA sequences of this sample code for an identical CDR3. V is TRBV18 and J is TRBJ2-7; weak D call: TRBD1 (5 bases). V was clipped by 3 bases and J by 3 bases, with 9 bases between them. The CDR3 consists of 13 residues. The V gene's germline CDR1 is KGHSH and CDR2 LQKENI. The CDR3 sequence is CASSPAGHYEQYF. The CDR3 region has the DNA TGTGCCAGCTCACCGGCCGGACACTACGAGCAGTACTTC.

CDR3 protein: CASSPQDGTYEQYF. CDR3 sequence (DNA): TGTGCCAGCAGCCCCCAGGACGGGACCTACGAGCAGTACTTC. V usage is TRBV7-2 and J usage is TRBJ2-7, with D possibly matching TRBD2 (5 bases). The CDR3 covers 14 residues. Germline loops: CDR1 SGHTA, CDR2 FQGNSA. The ends were cut back, 5 bases at V and 2 bases at J, with 13 bases in the middle.

This clone was picked up a small number of times. Other nucleotide sequences in the sample specify the same CDR3. The CDR3 DNA reads as TGTGCCAGCAGCGTAGGTGGCACCGGGGAGCTGTTTTTT. This translates into CASSVGGTGELFF. The chain uses TRBV9 and TRBJ2-2; D is uncertain. The germline V gene has CDR1 SGDLS and CDR2 YYNGEE. V lost 0 bases and J lost 4, with 4 bases in between. The CDR3 has 13 residues.

V usage is TRBV6-6 and J usage is TRBJ1-3; D remains ambiguous. The germline CDR1 and CDR2 sequences are MNHNY and SVGAGI (reference sequence). The CDR3 covers 13 residues. Trimming left V 5 bases short and J 0 bases short, with 5 bases between. The CDR3 coding sequence is TGTGCCAGCAGTCCGTTCTCTGGAAACACCATATATTTT. This codes for CASSPFSGNTIYF.

The gene calls are TRBV2 and TRBJ1-5; 7 bases match TRBD1. Germline loops: CDR1 SNHLY, CDR2 FYNNEI. The J segment lost 7 bases and the V segment lost 2 bases, leaving 8 bases of the junction unmatched. CDR3 length: 15 amino acids. Written as DNA, the CDR3 is TGTGCCAGCAGTGAAAGGGGGCGGTCTAACCAGCCCCAGCATTTT. The encoded protein is CASSERGRSNQPQHF.

This clone was counted only a few times. V gene TRBV18 combines with J gene TRBJ2-3, with D perhaps matching TRBD2 (5 bases). Germline lookup yields CDR1 KGHSH and CDR2 LQKENI. V was shortened by 0 bases and J by 1 base, with 11 bases between the two germline ends. The CDR3 contains 16 residues. The CDR3 spells CASSPPPSSGTDTQYF. Here the CDR3 DNA reads TGTGCCAGCTCACCACCCCCTAGCAGCGGCACAGATACGCAGTATTTT.